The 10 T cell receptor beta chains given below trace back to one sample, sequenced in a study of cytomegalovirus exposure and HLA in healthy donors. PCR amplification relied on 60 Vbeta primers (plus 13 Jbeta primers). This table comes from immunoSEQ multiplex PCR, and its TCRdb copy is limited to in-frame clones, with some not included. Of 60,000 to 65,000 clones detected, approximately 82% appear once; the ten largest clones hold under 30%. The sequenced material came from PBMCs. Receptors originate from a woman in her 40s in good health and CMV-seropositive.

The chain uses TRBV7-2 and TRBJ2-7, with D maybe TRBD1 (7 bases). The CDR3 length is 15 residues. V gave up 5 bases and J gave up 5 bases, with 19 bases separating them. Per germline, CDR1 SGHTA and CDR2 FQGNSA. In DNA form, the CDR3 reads TGTGCCAGCAGCCACTGGGCAGGGGGAGGAAACGAGCAGTACTTC. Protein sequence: CASSHWAGGGNEQYF.

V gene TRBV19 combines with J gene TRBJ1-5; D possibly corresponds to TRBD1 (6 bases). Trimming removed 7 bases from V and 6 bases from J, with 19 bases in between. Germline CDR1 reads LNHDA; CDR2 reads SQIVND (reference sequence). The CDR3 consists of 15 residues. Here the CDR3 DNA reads TGTGCCAGTAATTATGGGCCAGGGGCCGGTCAGCCCCAGCATTTT. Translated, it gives CASNYGPGAGQPQHF.

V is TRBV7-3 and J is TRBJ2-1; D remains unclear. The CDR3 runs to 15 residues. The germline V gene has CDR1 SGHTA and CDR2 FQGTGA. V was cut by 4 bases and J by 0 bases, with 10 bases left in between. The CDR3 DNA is TGTGCCAGCAGCTCTCTAGTCGGCTCCTACAATGAGCAGTTCTTC. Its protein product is CASSSLVGSYNEQFF.

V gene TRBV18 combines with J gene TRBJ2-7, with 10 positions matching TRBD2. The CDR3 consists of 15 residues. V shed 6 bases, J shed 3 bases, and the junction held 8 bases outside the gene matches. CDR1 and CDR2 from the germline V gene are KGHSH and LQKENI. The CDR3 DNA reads TGTGCCAGCTCTTTAAGCGGGGGGGCTAACTACGAGCAGTACTTC. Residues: CASSLSGGANYEQYF.

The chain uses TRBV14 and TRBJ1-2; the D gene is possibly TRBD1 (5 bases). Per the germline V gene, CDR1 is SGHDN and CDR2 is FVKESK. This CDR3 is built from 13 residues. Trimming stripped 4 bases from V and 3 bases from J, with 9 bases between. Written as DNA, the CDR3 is TGTGCCAGCAGCCCCTACAGGTACTATGGCTACACCTTC. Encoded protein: CASSPYRYYGYTF.

The CDR3 DNA sequence: TGTGCCAGCAGCGTAGTCGATGGCGGCTACACCTTC. Its protein is CASSVVDGGYTF. The gene calls are TRBV9 and TRBJ1-2, with D unclear. Germline CDR1 and CDR2: SGDLS and YYNGEE. The CDR3 has 12 residues. Trimming took 0 bases from V and 8 from J, leaving 8 bases between them.

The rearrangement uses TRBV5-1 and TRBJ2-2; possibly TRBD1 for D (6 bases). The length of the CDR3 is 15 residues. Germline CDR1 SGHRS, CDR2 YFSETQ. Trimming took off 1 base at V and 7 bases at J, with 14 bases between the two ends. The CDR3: CASSLSAGANGELFF. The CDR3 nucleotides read TGCGCCAGCAGCTTGTCGGCAGGGGCAAACGGGGAGCTGTTTTTT.

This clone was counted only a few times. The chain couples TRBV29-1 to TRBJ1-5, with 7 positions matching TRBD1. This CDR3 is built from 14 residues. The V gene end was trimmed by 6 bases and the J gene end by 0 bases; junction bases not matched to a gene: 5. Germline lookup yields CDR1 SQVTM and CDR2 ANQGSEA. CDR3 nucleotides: TGCAGCGTAGGGGACAGTAATAGCAATCAGCCCCAGCATTTT. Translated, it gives CSVGDSNSNQPQHF.

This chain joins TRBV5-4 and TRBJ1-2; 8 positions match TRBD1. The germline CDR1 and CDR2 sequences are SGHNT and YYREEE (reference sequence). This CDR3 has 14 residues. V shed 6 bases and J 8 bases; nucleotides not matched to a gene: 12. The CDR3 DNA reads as TGTGCCAGCACCTCCAAGGACAGGGCGGAAGGCTACACCTTC. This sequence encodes CASTSKDRAEGYTF. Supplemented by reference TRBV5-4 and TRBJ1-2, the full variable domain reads ETGVTQSPTHLIKTRGQQVTLRCSSQSGHNTVSWYQQALGQGPQFIFQYYREEENGRGNFPPRFSGLQFPNYSSELNVNALELDDSALYLCASTSKDRAEGYTFGSGTRLTVV.

CDR3 DNA: TGCGCCAGCAGTGAGGGAGACAGGGGAGAGTTGGAATATGGCTACACCTTC. Translated, it gives CASSEGDRGELEYGYTF. The genes are TRBV10-1 and TRBJ1-2; 8 bases map to TRBD1. V was pared by 2 bases and J by 5 bases, with 13 bases of the junction left unmatched. CDR3 length equals 17 residues. CDR1 WNHNN and CDR2 SYGVQD come from the germline V gene (reference sequence).